Each of the 18 T cell receptor beta chains below was sequenced from the same sample in a study of immune heterogeneity within non-small cell lung tumors (dated 2018 in TCRdb). The TCR template was genomic DNA extracted from bulk tumor tissue, and around 0.55 ug of gDNA was amplified for each sample. Multiple biopsies per primary tumor were taken during surgery, spaced as far apart as possible within the tumor mass. The study cohort was described as untreated, and the patients were newly diagnosed NSCLC cases having curative surgery. The listed sequencing device is HiSeq X Ten. The TCR beta CDR3 region was amplified with a multiplex PCR system whose first round of around 11 cycles used 32 V-gene forward primers and 13 J-gene reverse primers. Through fastp at Q25 and MiXCR, TCRdb rebuilt clones from the public reads, retaining in-frame beta chains. Rows with a matching CDR3 protein are joined into one entry that keeps the most common DNA and genes. The sample records 2,000 to 2,500 distinct CDR3 sequences, approximately 25% of which are singletons. The ten largest clonotypes hold roughly 15% of the sample.

Material: lung tumor tissue. These receptors were collected from a man in his 60s with non-small cell lung cancer.

This clonotype showed up just a few times. As DNA, the CDR3 is TGTGCCACCAGCAGAGACCTCCGGGGAAATGAAAAACTGTTTTTT. It encodes CATSRDLRGNEKLFF. The J gene is TRBJ1-4, the V gene TRBV15; D is unclear. This CDR3 has 15 residues. Trimming removed 0 bases at V and 5 bases at J, with 10 bases between. From germline, CDR1 is LNHNV and CDR2 YYDKDF (reference sequence).

This clonotype was seen a few times. The chain carries TRBV13 and TRBJ2-5, with 11 bases aligning to TRBD1. The CDR3 consists of 15 residues. CDR1 is PRHDT and CDR2 is FYEKMQ in the germline V gene (reference sequence). V lost 3 bases to trimming and J lost 7 bases; unmatched junction nucleotides: 7. DNA of the CDR3: TGTGCCAGCAGCTTTGGACAGGGGGCGTCGTGGACCCAGTACTTC. It yields the protein CASSFGQGASWTQYF.

On this clonotype: A much larger clone differs from this one at a single base, so this may be a read error. The rearrangement links TRBV7-3 to TRBJ2-7, with D uncertain. Germline V CDR1 and CDR2: SGHTA, FQGTGA. The CDR3 is made up of 14 amino acids. The CDR3 loop is CASSLSRLSYEHYF. In DNA, the CDR3 is TGTGCCAGCAGCTTAAGCAGGTTGAGCTACGAGCATTACTTC.

By its share, this clonotype is medium-sized. The V gene is TRBV6-2 or TRBV6-3, the J gene TRBJ1-5, with a possible D match to TRBD1 (5 bases). This CDR3 has 15 amino acids. Trimming took off 0 bases at V and 4 bases at J, with 10 bases between the two ends. The germline CDR1 and CDR2 sequences are MNHEY and SVGEGT. CDR3 in amino acids: CASSYSFGGNQPQHF. The CDR3 bases are TGTGCCAGCAGTTACTCGTTTGGGGGGAATCAGCCCCAGCATTTT.

A word on this clonotype: A much larger clone differs by one base, so this may be a read error. The chain is built from TRBV12-5 and TRBJ2-1; TRBD2 matches at 9 bases. The junction had 24 bases not matched to a gene; V was cut back by 7 bases and J by 8 bases. Germline V gene sequence: CDR1 LGHNT, CDR2 FRNRAP. The CDR3 is 19 amino acids. CDR3 in DNA: TGTGCTAGTGCCACTAATGGGACGACTAGCGGTGGTAGAAACTATGAGCAGTTCTTC. Its translation: CASATNGTTSGGRNYEQFF.

By frequency in the sample, this clonotype is medium-sized (0.01 to 0.1%). The V gene is TRBV4-3, the J gene TRBJ2-7; TRBD2 matches 9 bases. J lost 5 bases, V lost 1 base, and 9 bases had no gene match. Germline CDR1 is LGHNA and CDR2 is YSLEER. The CDR3 runs 16 residues. CDR3 loop: CASSQVGSSGTNEQYF. DNA for the CDR3: TGCGCCAGCAGCCAAGTAGGATCTAGCGGGACTAACGAGCAGTACTTC.

J is TRBJ2-1 and V is TRBV9, with 10 bases identical to TRBD2. V shed 4 bases, J shed 5 bases, and the junction held 9 bases outside the gene matches. CDR3 size: 16 residues. Germline V lookup: CDR1 SGDLS, CDR2 YYNGEE. CDR3 bases: TGTGCCAGCAGCAGGACTAGCGGACAATCAGACAATGAGCAGTTCTTC. Translated: CASSRTSGQSDNEQFF.

With regard to this clonotype: This may be a read error: a much more frequent sequence differs by one nucleotide. The chain couples TRBV12-3 or TRBV12-4 to TRBJ1-1; the D is unclear. V was clipped by 4 bases and J by 2 bases, with 8 bases between them. The CDR3 has 13 amino acids. The CDR3 loop is CASSSHFNTEAFF. The CDR3 bases are TGTGCCAGCAGTTCACACTTTAACACTGAAGCTTTCTTT.

This clonotype is medium-sized in the sample. This chain connects TRBV2 to TRBJ2-2, with 12 positions matching TRBD1. The CDR3 runs to 15 residues. Trimming removed 6 bases from V and 5 bases from J; junction bases left unmatched: 4. Germline lookup yields CDR1 SNHLY and CDR2 FYNNEI. The CDR3 protein is CASRGQGATTGELFF. The CDR3 nucleotides read TGTGCCAGCAGGGGACAGGGGGCGACGACCGGGGAGCTGTTTTTT.

Within the sample, this clonotype is medium-sized. The junction departs from the called germline gene at one end, perhaps through a read error. V is TRBV15 and J is TRBJ1-2, with TRBD1 as a possible D gene (5 bases). This CDR3 comprises 14 residues. Looked up from germline, CDR1 is LNHNV and CDR2 is YYDKDF (reference sequence). The DNA of the CDR3 is TGTGCCACCAACAGAGATTTCGCAGGGACTGGCTACACCTTC. Translating gives CATNRDFAGTGYTF.

The V call is TRBV6-1, the J call TRBJ2-1; TRBD2 might be the D (5 bases). The CDR3 runs 14 residues. Trimming took off 6 bases at V and 6 bases at J, with 15 bases between the two ends. Looked up from germline, CDR1 is MNHNS and CDR2 is SASEGT. DNA for the CDR3: TGTGCCAGCAGGACGATGCTAGCCAGCAATGAGCAGTTCTTC. Amino acids: CASRTMLASNEQFF.

This clonotype is medium-sized in the sample. The chain joins TRBV6-1 to TRBJ1-5; a weak D match, TRBD1 (6 bases). There are 15 residues in the CDR3. Per germline, CDR1 MNHNS and CDR2 SASEGT. Trimming left V 6 bases short and J 0 bases short, with 12 bases between. The CDR3 bases are TGTGCCAGCAGCTTTGACAGGTATAGCAATCAGCCCCAGCATTTT. Translated, it gives CASSFDRYSNQPQHF.

Points on this clonotype: The junction does not match germline at one end; this may be a read error. The chain combines TRBV9 with TRBJ2-5, with a possible D match to TRBD1 (5 bases). This CDR3 has 14 residues. The V gene's germline CDR1 is SGDLS and CDR2 YYNGEE. CDR3 coding DNA: TGTGCCGGCAGCCCAAGTGCTCTCCAGGGGACCCAGTACTTC. As protein: CAGSPSALQGTQYF.

This clonotype is medium-sized in the sample. J is TRBJ2-1 and V is TRBV6-2 or TRBV6-3, with 9 bases identical to TRBD2. With V trimmed by 7 bases and J by 0 bases, 19 bases remained unmatched. CDR1 and CDR2 from the germline V gene are MNHEY and SVGEGT. There are 20 residues in the CDR3. The CDR3 bases are TGTGCCAGCACGCCTTCGTGGGCGCTACTAGCGGGCGGCTCCTACAATGAGCAGTTCTTC. It translates to CASTPSWALLAGGSYNEQFF.

The J gene is TRBJ1-6, the V gene TRBV14, with D possibly being TRBD1 (5 bases). CDR1 is SGHDN, CDR2 FVKESK, per germline. The CDR3 totals 16 residues. V was cut by 4 bases and J by 9 bases, with 19 bases left in between. In nucleotides, the CDR3 is TGTGCCAGCAGCCTAATATGGGGCGCGGGGTCTTCACCCCTCCACTTT. Translating it yields CASSLIWGAGSSPLHF.

The chain employs TRBV24-1 and TRBJ2-3, with 10 bases identical to TRBD2. Germline CDR1 and CDR2: KGHDR and SFDVKD. The CDR3 totals 13 residues. CDR3 region: CAVKREGADTQYF. As DNA, the CDR3 is TGTGCAGTGAAGCGGGAGGGGGCAGATACGCAGTATTTT.

This clonotype was detected a few times. The chain employs TRBV20-1 and TRBJ2-2; 8 bases map to TRBD1. This CDR3 is 15 amino acids long. Germline V gene sequence: CDR1 DFQATT, CDR2 SNEGSKA (reference sequence). V trimming: 5 bases; J trimming: 0 bases; junction bases outside the gene matches: 5. In DNA form, the CDR3 reads TGCAGTGCTGAAGACAGGGGCTCGAACACCGGGGAGCTGTTTTTT. Its protein product is CSAEDRGSNTGELFF.

This clonotype rates as medium-sized. The CDR3 DNA sequence: TGCGCCAGCAGCCAAGACGCAGCTGCCTACGAGCAGTACTTC. Its translation is CASSQDAAAYEQYF. The chain uses TRBV4-1 and TRBJ2-7, with D hard to call. Between the trimmed V and J ends, which lost 0 bases and 2 bases, there was a span of 8 bases. CDR3 length: 14 amino acids. Looked up from germline, CDR1 is MGHRA and CDR2 is YSYEKL.